The 27 T cell receptor beta chains reported below all come from one sample, sequenced in a study of human T cells and chemical hapten exposure. MiXCR, applied by TCRdb to the RACE reads, yields one record per CDR3 protein. The sample consists of roughly 38,000 distinct CDR3 sequences, around 9.5% of them appearing once. Time point described: patch test 3, about 24 weeks after DPC sensitization. Specified treatment: therapeutic diphenylcyclopropenone sensitization with weekly scalp DPC. Unfractionated whole blood served as the source for total RNA extraction. The source material was whole blood, sampled in connection with sensitization to the hapten diphenylcyclopropenone (DPC). These receptors all stem from a man aged 50 to 60 with alopecia areata. Some clones in this sample may be carry-over from other donors' samples.

The J gene is TRBJ1-6, the V gene TRBV3-1; D not resolved. V lost 3 bases and J lost 8, with 8 bases in between. Germline assignment: CDR1 LGHDT and CDR2 YNNKEL (reference sequence). The CDR3 loop spans 13 amino acids. In DNA, the CDR3 is TGTGCCAGCAGCCATATAGAGCATTCACCCCTCCACTTT. It codes for CASSHIEHSPLHF.

The sample holds many counts of this clonotype. The J gene is TRBJ1-5, the V gene TRBV19, with D possibly matching TRBD1 (5 bases). V lost 3 bases and J 2 bases, leaving 14 bases between the germline ends. In germline, CDR1 is LNHDA, CDR2 SQIVND (reference sequence). This CDR3 is built from 16 residues. In DNA form, the CDR3 reads TGTGCCAGTAGTATCTCACCAGGGAAGGGCAATCAGCCCCAGCATTTT. This encodes CASSISPGKGNQPQHF.

The chain carries TRBV5-1 and TRBJ2-3, with TRBD2 matching 8 bases. In germline, CDR1 is SGHRS, CDR2 YFSETQ. The CDR3 spans 16 residues. The ends lost 0 bases at V and 0 bases at J; junction bases unmatched: 3. CDR3 coding DNA: TGCGCCAGCAGCTTGGAACTAGCGGCTAGCACAGATACGCAGTATTTT. Protein sequence: CASSLELAASTDTQYF. Combining the CDR3 with reference TRBV5-1 and TRBJ2-3 gives the whole variable domain KAGVTQTPRYLIKTRGQQVTLSCSPISGHRSVSWYQQTPGQGLQFLFEYFSETQRNKGNFPGRFSGRQFSNSRSEMNVSTLELGDSALYLCASSLELAASTDTQYFGPGTRLTVL.

This clonotype appeared a few times. CDR3 DNA sequence: TGTGCCATCAGTGAGGCCCCCACCTCTGGAAACACCATATATTTT. It codes for CAISEAPTSGNTIYF. This chain joins TRBV10-3 and TRBJ1-3; no clear D gene. Germline CDR1 is ENHRY and CDR2 is SYGVKD. V was clipped by 2 bases and J by 0 bases, with 8 bases between them. This CDR3 is built from 15 residues.

This clonotype was recorded at least ten times. The chain combines TRBV28 with TRBJ2-1, with TRBD2 as a possible D gene (6 bases). The CDR3 is 14 residues long. V shed 8 bases and J shed 10 bases, with 21 bases lying between them. Per germline, CDR1 MDHEN and CDR2 SYDVKM. DNA of the CDR3: TGTGCCAGCCGTCTACCCCGGGACTTCGGGGAGCAGTTCTTC. It codes for CASRLPRDFGEQFF. Looking up the rest from reference TRBV28 and TRBJ2-1 gives the full variable domain: DVKVTQSSRYLVKRTGEKVFLECVQDMDHENMFWYRQDPGLGLRLIYFSYDVKMKEKGDIPEGYSVSREKKERFSLILESASTNQTSMYLCASRLPRDFGEQFFGPGTRLTVL.

This clonotype appeared many times. The chain joins TRBV11-2 to TRBJ2-1, with 13 bases that match TRBD2. The V segment lost 5 bases and the J segment 7 bases; nucleotides outside the gene matches: 5. The CDR3 extends over 15 amino acids. Germline values: CDR1 SGHAT, CDR2 FQNNGV. The CDR3 reads CASSRTSGSVNEQFF. The CDR3, as DNA: TGTGCCAGCAGCCGGACTAGCGGGAGTGTTAATGAGCAGTTCTTC.

This clonotype was seen ten or more times. The CDR3 coding sequence is TGTGCCAGCAGTCCCTCGGGGACTAGCGGGAGCTGGGAGACCCAGTACTTC. This encodes CASSPSGTSGSWETQYF. V gene TRBV28 combines with J gene TRBJ2-5; TRBD2 matches 14 bases. Trimming cost V 5 bases and J 5 bases; bases outside gene matches: 10. The germline V gene encodes CDR1 MDHEN and CDR2 SYDVKM. This CDR3 has 17 amino acids.

This clonotype was recorded at least ten times. The rearrangement uses TRBV7-9 and TRBJ1-3; D not certain. V gave up 1 base and J gave up 0 bases, with 10 bases separating them. Germline V gene sequence: CDR1 SEHNR, CDR2 FQNEAQ (reference sequence). The CDR3 extends over 16 amino acids. The CDR3 DNA sequence: TGTGCCAGCAGCTTAGAGTACCGAAACTCTGGAAACACCATATATTTT. Its translation is CASSLEYRNSGNTIYF.

The chain has TRBV20-1 and TRBJ2-1; 16 positions agree with TRBD2. This CDR3 has 18 residues. V shed 1 base and J 0 bases; nucleotides not matched to a gene: 3. The germline CDR1 and CDR2 sequences are DFQATT and SNEGSKA (reference sequence). The CDR3 DNA reads as TGCAGTGCTAGAGGGGGACTAGCGGGAGGGGCCTCCTACAATGAGCAGTTCTTC. Protein: CSARGGLAGGASYNEQFF.

Ten or more counts support this clonotype. The chain links TRBV29-1 to TRBJ2-1; 9 nucleotides align to TRBD1. The CDR3 extends over 13 amino acids. Germline CDR1 reads SQVTM; CDR2 reads ANQGSEA. CDR3 sequence: CSGRDRVLSEQFF. DNA of the CDR3: TGCAGTGGCCGGGACAGGGTCTTGAGTGAGCAGTTCTTC.

In regard to this clonotype: A much larger clonotype is one base distant, so this may be a read error. Because the CDR3 is missing its conserved closing phenylalanine or tryptophan, this is likely a read error. This chain connects TRBV5-1 to TRBJ2-2; D might be TRBD2 (5 bases). The CDR3 spans 16 residues. V dropped 0 bases and J dropped 4 bases, with 13 bases sitting between them. Germline CDR1 is SGHRS and CDR2 is YFSETQ. CDR3 sequence reads: CASSLETSRGTGELFC. The CDR3 coding sequence is TGCGCCAGCAGCTTGGAGACCAGCCGGGGCACCGGGGAGCTGTTTTGT.

This clonotype was counted at least ten times. The gene calls are TRBV7-2 and TRBJ2-1; D possibly corresponds to TRBD2 (6 bases). The CDR3 sequence is 14 residues long. Germline lookup yields CDR1 SGHTA and CDR2 FQGNSA. The ends were cut back, 0 bases at V and 9 bases at J, with 12 bases in the middle. DNA of the CDR3: TGTGCCAGCAGCTTAGCGCCGGCTAGCGCTGAGCAGTTCTTC. This translates into CASSLAPASAEQFF.

There are a few counts of this clonotype. This chain connects TRBV29-1 to TRBJ2-3, with D maybe TRBD2 (5 bases). This CDR3 has 10 residues. Trimming took 4 bases from V and 6 from J, leaving 5 bases between them. Germline assignment: CDR1 SQVTM and CDR2 ANQGSEA. CDR3 DNA sequence: TGCAGCGTTGGGGAGGATACGCAGTATTTT. Its translation: CSVGEDTQYF.

The chain combines TRBV29-1 with TRBJ2-1; the match to TRBD2 covers 7 bases. Germline V gives CDR1 SQVTM, CDR2 ANQGSEA. The CDR3 totals 15 residues. After removal of 7 bases from V and 5 bases from J, the junction contained 14 bases not matched to a gene. The CDR3 sequence: CSAQTRALADNEQFF. The DNA of the CDR3 is TGCAGCGCACAAACACGTGCGCTAGCGGACAATGAGCAGTTCTTC.

This clonotype was recorded a few times. The chain links TRBV25-1 to TRBJ2-3; 8 bases are shared with TRBD2. CDR3 length: 15 residues. Per the germline V gene, CDR1 is MGHDK and CDR2 is SYGVNS. V trimming: 7 bases; J trimming: 2 bases; junction bases outside the gene matches: 8. The CDR3 coding sequence is TGTGCCAGCATCGGCGGGAGGCCCTACACAGATACGCAGTATTTT. Amino acids: CASIGGRPYTDTQYF.

The sample holds many counts of this clonotype. The chain has TRBV6-5 and TRBJ2-7, with unresolved D. Germline V gene data show CDR1 as MNHEY and CDR2 as SVGAGI. This CDR3 is built from 11 residues. Trimming stripped 0 bases from V and 6 bases from J, with 3 bases between. CDR3 bases: TGTGCCAGCAGTTACTCGCGCGAGCAGTACTTC. As protein: CASSYSREQYF.

This clonotype came up many times. The chain recombines TRBV5-1 with TRBJ2-1, with 8 nucleotides matching TRBD1. This CDR3 comprises 15 residues. Trimming cost V 4 bases and J 5 bases; bases outside gene matches: 8. Germline V gene sequence: CDR1 SGHRS, CDR2 YFSETQ. The CDR3 protein is CASSKDGQGHNEQFF. In DNA, the CDR3 is TGCGCCAGCAGCAAGGATGGACAGGGACACAATGAGCAGTTCTTC.

V and J are TRBV11-2 and TRBJ2-2, with 12 bases that match TRBD2. Trimming took 5 bases from V and 3 from J; bases not matched to a gene: 4. The CDR3 sequence is 16 residues long. Germline V gene data show CDR1 as SGHAT and CDR2 as FQNNGV. CDR3 region: CASSLRLAGDTGELFF. CDR3 DNA: TGTGCCAGCAGCCTAAGACTAGCGGGAGACACCGGGGAGCTGTTTTTT.

The CDR3 here is CASSPSTGTEQFF. CDR3 DNA: TGTGCCAGCTCGCCTAGCACAGGGACTGAGCAGTTCTTC. V is TRBV18 and J is TRBJ2-1; possibly TRBD1 for D (6 bases). In germline, CDR1 is KGHSH, CDR2 LQKENI. The CDR3 consists of 13 residues. V was clipped by 6 bases and J by 9 bases, with 15 bases between them.

In its sample, this clonotype was seen many times. The rearrangement links TRBV7-8 to TRBJ1-5, with D tentatively TRBD1 (6 bases). V gave up 0 bases and J gave up 5 bases, with 11 bases separating them. Germline lookup yields CDR1 SGHVS and CDR2 FQNEAQ. The CDR3 totals 15 residues. The CDR3 region has the DNA TGTGCCAGCAGCTTAGCGCTGGACAGATATCAGCCCCAGCATTTT. Translated: CASSLALDRYQPQHF.

DNA for the CDR3: TGTGCCAGCTCAAGGACAGGGAACACCGGGGAGCTGTTTTTT. Protein product: CASSRTGNTGELFF. This chain links TRBV18 with TRBJ2-2; 7 nucleotides line up with TRBD1. Per germline, CDR1 KGHSH and CDR2 LQKENI. The CDR3 loop spans 14 amino acids. The J segment lost 1 base and the V segment lost 5 bases, leaving 1 base of the junction unmatched.

This clonotype was detected ten times or more. J is TRBJ2-1 and V is TRBV20-1; 8 bases line up with TRBD2. The CDR3 length is 15 residues. CDR1 is DFQATT and CDR2 is SNEGSKA in the germline V gene (reference sequence). With V trimmed by 3 bases and J by 0 bases, 4 bases remained unmatched. The DNA for the CDR3 is TGCAGTGCTAGGAGCGGGGGTAGCTCCTACAATGAGCAGTTCTTC. This sequence encodes CSARSGGSSYNEQFF.

For this clonotype: A much more abundant neighbour one base away suggests this may be a read error. The chain carries TRBV7-9 and TRBJ2-3; weak D call: TRBD2 (6 bases). The germline CDR1 and CDR2 sequences are SEHNR and FQNEAQ (reference sequence). V shed 5 bases and J shed 0 bases, with 15 bases lying between them. This CDR3 spans 16 amino acids. CDR3 coding DNA: TGTGCCAGCAGCCCACGACTAGTGGGAAGCACAGATACGCAGTATTTT. Residues: CASSPRLVGSTDTQYF.

The chain links TRBV12-3 or TRBV12-4 to TRBJ2-5; TRBD2 matches 8 bases. The CDR3 consists of 18 residues. Germline trimming cut 1 base from V and 4 bases from J; bases unmatched to any gene: 14. The CDR3 bases are TGTGCCAGCAGTTTAGGCGGTAGCGGGACGTCATTCGGAGAGACCCAGTACTTC. Translating gives CASSLGGSGTSFGETQYF.

The table lists this clonotype with many counts. V gene TRBV10-3 combines with J gene TRBJ2-7, with TRBD2 matching over 14 bases. From germline, CDR1 is ENHRY and CDR2 SYGVKD. J lost 6 bases, V lost 4 bases, and 5 bases had no gene match. CDR3 length: 15 residues. The CDR3 region has the DNA TGTGCCATCAGTGCGGCCGGACTAGCGGGAGGCGAGCAGTACTTC. Amino acids: CAISAAGLAGGEQYF.

This chain uses TRBV29-1 with TRBJ2-7; TRBD2 aligns across 10 bases. This CDR3 has 12 amino acids. Per germline, CDR1 SQVTM and CDR2 ANQGSEA. With V trimmed by 6 bases and J by 3 bases, 2 bases remained unmatched. In nucleotides, the CDR3 is TGCAGCGTATCTAGCGGGAGCTACGAGCAGTACTTC. As protein: CSVSSGSYEQYF.

By frequency in the sample, this clonotype is medium-sized. This chain connects TRBV5-1 to TRBJ2-6; D unresolved. The ends were cut back, 7 bases at V and 0 bases at J, with 8 bases in the middle. In germline, CDR1 is SGHRS, CDR2 YFSETQ. This CDR3 has 14 residues. CDR3 protein: CASLVASGANVLTF. The CDR3 DNA reads TGCGCCAGCCTGGTGGCCTCTGGGGCCAACGTCCTGACTTTC.